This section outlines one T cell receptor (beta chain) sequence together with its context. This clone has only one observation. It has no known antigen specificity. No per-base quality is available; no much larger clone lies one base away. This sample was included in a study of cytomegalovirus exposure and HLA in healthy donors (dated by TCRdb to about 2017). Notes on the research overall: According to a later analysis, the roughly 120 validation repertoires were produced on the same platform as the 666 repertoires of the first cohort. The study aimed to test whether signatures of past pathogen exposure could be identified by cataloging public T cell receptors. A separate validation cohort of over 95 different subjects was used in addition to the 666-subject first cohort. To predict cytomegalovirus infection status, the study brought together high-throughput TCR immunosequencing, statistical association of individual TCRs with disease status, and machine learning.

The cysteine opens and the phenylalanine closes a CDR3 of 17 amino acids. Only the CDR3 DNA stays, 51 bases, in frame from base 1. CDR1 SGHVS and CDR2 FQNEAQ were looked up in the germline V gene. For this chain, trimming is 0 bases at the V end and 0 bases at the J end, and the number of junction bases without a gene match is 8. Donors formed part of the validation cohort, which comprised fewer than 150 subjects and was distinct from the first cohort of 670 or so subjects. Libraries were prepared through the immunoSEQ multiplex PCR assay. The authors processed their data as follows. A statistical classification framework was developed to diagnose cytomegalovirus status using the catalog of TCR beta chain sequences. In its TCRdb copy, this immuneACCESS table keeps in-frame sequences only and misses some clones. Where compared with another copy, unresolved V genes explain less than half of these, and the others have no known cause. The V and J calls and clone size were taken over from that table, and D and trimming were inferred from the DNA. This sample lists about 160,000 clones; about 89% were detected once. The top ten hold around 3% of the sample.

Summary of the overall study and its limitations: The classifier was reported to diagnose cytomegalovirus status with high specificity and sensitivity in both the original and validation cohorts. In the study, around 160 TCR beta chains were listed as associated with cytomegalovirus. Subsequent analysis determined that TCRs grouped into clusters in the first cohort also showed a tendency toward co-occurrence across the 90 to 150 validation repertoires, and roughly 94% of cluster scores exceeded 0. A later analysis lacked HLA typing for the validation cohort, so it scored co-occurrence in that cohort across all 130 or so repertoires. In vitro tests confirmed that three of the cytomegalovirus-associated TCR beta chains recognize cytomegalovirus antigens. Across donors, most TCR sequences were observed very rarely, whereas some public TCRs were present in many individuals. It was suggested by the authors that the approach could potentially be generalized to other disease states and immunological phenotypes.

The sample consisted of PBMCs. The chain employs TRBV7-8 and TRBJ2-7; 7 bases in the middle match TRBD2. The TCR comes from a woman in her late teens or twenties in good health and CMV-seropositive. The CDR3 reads CASSLAWLAVNSYEQYF. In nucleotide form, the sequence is TGTGCCAGCAGCTTAGCGTGGCTAGCGGTAAACTCCTACGAGCAGTACTTC.